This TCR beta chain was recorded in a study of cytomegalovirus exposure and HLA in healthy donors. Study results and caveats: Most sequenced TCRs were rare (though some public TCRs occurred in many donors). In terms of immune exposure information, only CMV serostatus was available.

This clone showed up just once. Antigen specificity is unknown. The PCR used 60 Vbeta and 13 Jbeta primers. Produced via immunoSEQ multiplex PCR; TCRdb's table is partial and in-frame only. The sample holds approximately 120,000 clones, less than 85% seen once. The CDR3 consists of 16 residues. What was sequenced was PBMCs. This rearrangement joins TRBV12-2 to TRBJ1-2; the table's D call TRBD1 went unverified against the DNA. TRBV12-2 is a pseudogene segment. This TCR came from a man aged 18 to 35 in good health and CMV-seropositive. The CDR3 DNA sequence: TGTGCAAGTCGCTATCACAGGGGGCTTGGTAACTATGGCTACACCTTC. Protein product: CASRYHRGLGNYGYTF.